This T cell receptor (beta chain) came from a study of cytomegalovirus exposure and HLA in healthy donors. The ends lost 4 bases at V and 4 bases at J; junction bases unmatched: 3. Germline CDR1 and CDR2: SGHAT and FQNNGV. The CDR3 length is 16 residues. All the people who gave samples were healthy bone marrow donors. As for this clone: Its specificity is unknown.

PCR used 60 Vbeta primers and 13 Jbeta primers. The method was immunoSEQ multiplex PCR; TCRdb's version includes in-frame clones alone and lacks a portion of them. This sample has about 100,000 clones; approximately 76% occur once, and the top ten carry 2% to 3%. Whole-study results and caveats: An analysis was carried out at a later point. It showed that HLA-associated TCR beta chains were more clonally expanded than equally common non-associated chains.

The chain carries TRBV11-2 and TRBJ2-2; TRBD2 matches at 13 bases. The material sequenced was PBMCs. The sequence came from a man between 18 and 29 years old in good health and CMV-seronegative. The CDR3 coding sequence is TGTGCCAGCAGCTCTAGGACTAGCGGGGGCACCGGGGAGCTGTTTTTT. Its translation is CASSSRTSGGTGELFF.